A selection of T cell receptor beta chains follows, all from one sample in a study of Graves' ophthalmopathy and Graves' hyperthyroidism. One entry per CDR3 protein results from TCRdb running MiXCR on the multiplex PCR reads. This sample has a few hundred thousand distinct CDR3 sequences, with around 21% found just once. The sequenced sample was peripheral blood. These receptors all come from a woman aged 18-29 years with stable Graves' hyperthyroidism. CDR3s include the opening cysteine and the closing phenylalanine or tryptophan. The D gene is left open where the match is weak. Where a row states a size, it is once, few, many or the class of an expanded clone; other rows omit it.

D gene: .
J gene: TRBJ2-3
clone size: many
V gene: TRBV5-5
CDR3 DNA: TGTGCCAGCAGCTTGTTATATCAGAGCACAGATACGCAGTATTTT
CDR3 protein: CASSLLYQSTDTQYF

D gene: TRBD1
J gene: TRBJ2-6
clone size: .
V gene: TRBV18
CDR3 DNA: TGTGCCAGCTCACGCGGGACAGGCGGGGCCGGGGCCAACGTCCTGACTTTC
CDR3 protein: CASSRGTGGAGANVLTF

D gene: .
J gene: TRBJ2-2
clone size: many
V gene: TRBV30
CDR3 DNA: TGTGCCTGGACTGAACAGGGGAGGTCCGGGGAGCTGTTTTTT
CDR3 protein: CAWTEQGRSGELFF

D gene: .
J gene: TRBJ1-1
clone size: .
V gene: TRBV6-5
CDR3 DNA: TGTGCCAGCAGTTACTCGAGAGGGTTGGGTGCTGAAGCTTTCTTT
CDR3 protein: CASSYSRGLGAEAFF

D gene: TRBD1
J gene: TRBJ2-7
clone size: .
V gene: TRBV6-1
CDR3 DNA: TGTGCCAGCAGTGGCTCCCGGGACAGGGACTACGAGCAGTACTTC
CDR3 protein: CASSGSRDRDYEQYF

D gene: TRBD1
J gene: TRBJ1-2
clone size: .
V gene: TRBV10-1
CDR3 DNA: TGCGCCAGCAGTTTAGGGGGACAGCCCTATGGCTACTCCTTC
CDR3 protein: CASSLGGQPYGYSF

D gene: TRBD1
J gene: TRBJ1-1
clone size: few
V gene: TRBV12-3/TRBV12-4
CDR3 DNA: TGTGCCAGCAGTTGGGGGACAGGGGGAAGGACTGAAGCTTTCTTT
CDR3 protein: CASSWGTGGRTEAFF

D gene: TRBD2
J gene: TRBJ2-1
clone size: many
V gene: TRBV6-4
CDR3 DNA: TGTGCCAGCAGTGAAAGTATAGCGGGAGGGAACAATGAGAAGTTCTTC
CDR3 protein: CASSESIAGGNNEKFF

D gene: .
J gene: TRBJ1-6
clone size: many
V gene: TRBV10-3
CDR3 DNA: TGTGCCATCAGTGAAGGGGCATTGAATTCACCCCTCCACTTT
CDR3 protein: CAISEGALNSPLHF

D gene: TRBD1
J gene: TRBJ2-7
clone size: many
V gene: TRBV10-3
CDR3 DNA: TGTGCCATCAGTGAGTCCAGACAGGGGTACGAGCAGTACTTC
CDR3 protein: CAISESRQGYEQYF

D gene: .
J gene: TRBJ1-1
clone size: many
V gene: TRBV20-1
CDR3 DNA: TGCAGTGCTAGAACACACAGGGTAAACTCTATGAACACTGAAGCTTTCTTT
CDR3 protein: CSARTHRVNSMNTEAFF

D gene: .
J gene: TRBJ2-7
clone size: .
V gene: TRBV12-3/TRBV12-4
CDR3 DNA: TGTGCCAGCAGCGCCCCCCTCGTCCGGGACGGCTCCTACGAGCAGTACTTC
CDR3 protein: CASSAPLVRDGSYEQYF

D gene: TRBD1
J gene: TRBJ2-7
clone size: many
V gene: TRBV20-1
CDR3 DNA: TGCAGTGCTAGACGATTAGTGACAGGGCGTTACTACGAGCAGTACTTC
CDR3 protein: CSARRLVTGRYYEQYF

D gene: .
J gene: TRBJ2-2
clone size: .
V gene: TRBV20-1
CDR3 DNA: TGCAGTGCTAGAGATAAGGGTTGGGGCACCGGGGAGCTGTTTTTT
CDR3 protein: CSARDKGWGTGELFF

D gene: .
J gene: TRBJ1-1
clone size: many
V gene: TRBV11-1
CDR3 DNA: TGTGCCAGCAGCCCCCGGAACCGGGACATACCGAACACTGAAGCTTTCTTT
CDR3 protein: CASSPRNRDIPNTEAFF

D gene: TRBD2
J gene: TRBJ2-5
clone size: many
V gene: TRBV20-1
CDR3 DNA: TGCAGTGCTAGAGATTGGGCGGGAGTGCCCCAGGCGTCGTCCCAGTACTTC
CDR3 protein: CSARDWAGVPQASSQYF

D gene: .
J gene: TRBJ1-1
clone size: many
V gene: TRBV27
CDR3 DNA: TGTGCCAGCAGTTTAAGGGGACGGGGCGCTGAAGCTTTCTTT
CDR3 protein: CASSLRGRGAEAFF

D gene: .
J gene: TRBJ1-1
clone size: many
V gene: TRBV7-2
CDR3 DNA: TGTGCCAGCAGCTTAGAAGGGACCCCGGACACTGAAGCTTTCTTT
CDR3 protein: CASSLEGTPDTEAFF

D gene: .
J gene: TRBJ1-1
clone size: many
V gene: TRBV7-9
CDR3 DNA: TGTGCCAGCAGCCCCAACGGCCTTGAAGCTTTCTTT
CDR3 protein: CASSPNGLEAFF

D gene: TRBD1
J gene: TRBJ2-2
clone size: .
V gene: TRBV6-4
CDR3 DNA: TGTGCCAGCGGAGGGACAGGGGACACCGGGGAGCTGTTTTTT
CDR3 protein: CASGGTGDTGELFF

D gene: .
J gene: TRBJ1-2
clone size: many
V gene: TRBV12-3/TRBV12-4
CDR3 DNA: TGTGCCAGCAGTTTAGGAGGGGTCCAGAGAGGCTATGGCTACACCTTC
CDR3 protein: CASSLGGVQRGYGYTF

D gene: TRBD1
J gene: TRBJ1-5
clone size: many
V gene: TRBV6-5
CDR3 DNA: TGTGCCAGCAGCAGGGGGCGCGGGGATCAGCCCCAGCATTTT
CDR3 protein: CASSRGRGDQPQHF

D gene: .
J gene: TRBJ2-7
clone size: many
V gene: TRBV28
CDR3 DNA: TGTGCCAGCAGTTTAGGGACCAGCGGGCAGTACTTC
CDR3 protein: CASSLGTSGQYF

D gene: TRBD1
J gene: TRBJ2-7
clone size: many
V gene: TRBV6-2/TRBV6-3
CDR3 DNA: TGTGCCAGCACCGTACGGGAGGGACAGGGGTGGAACGAGCAGTACTTC
CDR3 protein: CASTVREGQGWNEQYF

D gene: TRBD1
J gene: TRBJ2-7
clone size: many
V gene: TRBV30
CDR3 DNA: TGTGCCTGCCTCCGGACAGGGGGTGTATACGAGCAGTACTTC
CDR3 protein: CACLRTGGVYEQYF

D gene: .
J gene: TRBJ2-5
clone size: once
V gene: TRBV6-1
CDR3 DNA: TGTGCCAGCAGGATTCAGGCGGGATCAGAAGGAAAGACCCAGTACTTC
CDR3 protein: CASRIQAGSEGKTQYF

D gene: TRBD1
J gene: TRBJ2-5
clone size: .
V gene: TRBV7-3
CDR3 DNA: TGTGCCAGCAGCTTAATTGGGACAGGGGGCCAAGAGACCCAGTACTTC
CDR3 protein: CASSLIGTGGQETQYF

D gene: TRBD2
J gene: TRBJ2-2
clone size: many
V gene: TRBV11-2
CDR3 DNA: TGTGCCAGCAGCTTAGAACCTAGCGGGAGGGGGGAGCTGTTTTTT
CDR3 protein: CASSLEPSGRGELFF

D gene: TRBD2
J gene: TRBJ2-4
clone size: .
V gene: TRBV10-3
CDR3 DNA: TGTGCCATCAGTGACCCTCGGACTAGCTGGAACATTCAGTACTTC
CDR3 protein: CAISDPRTSWNIQYF

D gene: .
J gene: TRBJ1-2
clone size: .
V gene: TRBV11-1
CDR3 DNA: TGTGCCAGCAGCCCTGGTTCGGGTTATGGCTACACCTTC
CDR3 protein: CASSPGSGYGYTF

D gene: .
J gene: TRBJ1-2
clone size: many
V gene: TRBV28
CDR3 DNA: TGTGCCAGCAGATGGCCCTCAGGACAAGCTAACTATGGCTACACCTTC
CDR3 protein: CASRWPSGQANYGYTF

D gene: TRBD1
J gene: TRBJ1-1
clone size: many
V gene: TRBV20-1
CDR3 DNA: TGCAGTGCTACCTATGTCCAGGGGGCGAAAACTGAAGCTTTCTTT
CDR3 protein: CSATYVQGAKTEAFF

D gene: .
J gene: TRBJ1-1
clone size: many
V gene: TRBV7-9
CDR3 DNA: TGTGCCAGCAGCTTAATCCCACAGCAGAACACTGAAGCTTTCTTT
CDR3 protein: CASSLIPQQNTEAFF

D gene: .
J gene: TRBJ2-7
clone size: .
V gene: TRBV11-2
CDR3 DNA: TGTGCCAGCAGCTTGGGCGTGGGACCCGAGCAGTACTTC
CDR3 protein: CASSLGVGPEQYF

D gene: .
J gene: TRBJ2-7
clone size: many
V gene: TRBV29-1
CDR3 DNA: TGCAGCGTTGAGGCTAACTACGAGCAGTACTTC
CDR3 protein: CSVEANYEQYF

D gene: .
J gene: TRBJ2-7
clone size: many
V gene: TRBV20-1
CDR3 DNA: TGCAGTGCTAGAGATCTTACAGGGAGCATCTCCTACGAGCAGTACTTC
CDR3 protein: CSARDLTGSISYEQYF

D gene: .
J gene: TRBJ1-2
clone size: .
V gene: TRBV6-1
CDR3 DNA: TGTGCCAGCAGTGGCAGGGGCCCCCGCTATGGCTACACCTTC
CDR3 protein: CASSGRGPRYGYTF

D gene: TRBD1
J gene: TRBJ2-7
clone size: many
V gene: TRBV20-1
CDR3 DNA: TGCAGTGCTAGAGACGACAGGGAACCTTTCTACGAGCAGTACTTC
CDR3 protein: CSARDDREPFYEQYF

D gene: .
J gene: TRBJ2-6
clone size: many
V gene: TRBV7-2
CDR3 DNA: TGTGCCAGCAGCTTAGCGAACATCCCTGGGGCCAACGTCCTGACTTTC
CDR3 protein: CASSLANIPGANVLTF

D gene: .
J gene: TRBJ1-1
clone size: many
V gene: TRBV7-2
CDR3 DNA: TGTGCCAGCAGCTTAGATTTGTGGACTGAAGCTTTCTTT
CDR3 protein: CASSLDLWTEAFF